The entry below gives a single T cell receptor beta chain sequence along with its context. Here immunoSEQ multiplex PCR was the method, and the copy in TCRdb shows in-frame clones only, minus some. The sample contains about 4,800 clones, more than 75% of which appear only once. V gave up 5 bases and J gave up 4 bases, with 14 bases separating them. CDR1 and CDR2 (germline): MNHEY, SMNVEV (reference sequence). The CDR3 totals 15 residues. This entry comes from a study of immune evolution from preneoplasia to lung adenocarcinoma. Study summary: HLA loss of heterozygosity: around 6.5% AIS, around 16% MIA, around 35% ADC, none AAH.

Sequenced: FFPE lung adenocarcinoma in situ tissue. The rearrangement joins TRBV27 to TRBJ2-2; either TRBD1 or TRBD2 may fit D (6 bases each). The TCR comes from a person in their 70s with lung adenocarcinoma. The CDR3 DNA is TGTGCCAGCAGTCTCTACTCGGGGGCCACCGGGGAGCTGTTTTTT. Amino acids: CASSLYSGATGELFF.